This TCR beta chain appears in the sequencing data of a study of T cells in localized non-small cell lung cancer (dated by TCRdb to 2018 to 2020). Study-wide context: The study examined T cell repertoires in 200 to 250 patients with early-stage NSCLC and compared tumors with uninvolved tumor-adjacent lungs. The cohort comprised approximately 240 treatment-naïve NSCLC patients with resected, localized lung tumors. Of the NSCLC patients, fewer than 150 were male and some 97 were female, and the mean age was about 69 years.

At diagnosis, tumor, uninvolved tumor-adjacent lung and peripheral blood were collected and then preserved as a mix of FFPE and fresh-frozen material. The immunoSEQ Assay was used to sequence TCR beta CDR3 regions from DNA. The source study handled its data this way. T cell density was computed as TCR beta template counts normalized to usable DNA estimated by amplifying housekeeping genes. Richness was estimated using the preseqR package, with extrapolation to 400,000 templates for PBMC samples and to 120,000 templates for tissue samples. Clonality was defined as one minus Pielou's evenness. Tissue-enriched TCRs were identified by differential abundance testing using productive amino-acid clonotypes, minimum total count 5 and alpha 0.1. The Jaccard Index and the Morisita Overlap Index were used to measure repertoire overlap between compartments. GLIPH grouped TCR beta CDR3s together with public tetramer-defined viral CDR3s, and a viral motif had to include at least three viral sequences and also show V-gene enrichment. TCRdb provides this immuneACCESS table in a form limited to in-frame rearrangements. Some clones are lacking; in checked studies, under half of them reflect an unresolved V gene, and why the rest are absent is not known. The V and J calls and clone size are taken from that table; D and trimming were inferred from the DNA. Counted in this sample were roughly 5,100 clones; around 28% of them appeared once. The ten largest clones take up approximately 5% of the sample.

Broader findings and caveats from the paper: A median of 57 of the top 100 tumor clones were detected in paired uninvolved adjacent lung, and 28 of these tumor clones were also found among the top 100 clones of the paired uninvolved adjacent lung. Because multi-region tumor sequencing was not performed, intratumor heterogeneity could not be ruled out. Uninvolved tumor-adjacent lung showed the highest T cell clonality, higher than tumor, which suggests more focused antigenic responses in the uninvolved tumor-adjacent lung. Because the study design was exploratory, TCR variables were selected using unadjusted p-values without false-discovery rate correction. Longer overall survival was associated with higher blood T cell density, whereas shorter survival was associated with higher adjacent-lung clonality.

CDR1 KGHSH and CDR2 LQKENI were looked up in the germline V gene. The CDR3 has 13 amino acids, counting the end cysteine and phenylalanine. Only the CDR3 region is kept as DNA, spanning 39 bases read in frame from base 1. V drops 3 bases and J drops 5 bases, leaving 8 bases in between. A note on this clone: Its antigen is unknown. No much larger clone is present one base from it, and per-base qualities are unavailable.

The V and J segments used are TRBV18 and TRBJ1-5; the D segment cannot be called with confidence. The sequences come from lung tumor tissue, collected before any cancer treatment. The source of this sequence is a female donor over 55 with stage I lung adenocarcinoma. The CDR3 reads CASSPRWDQPQHF. In nucleotides, the sequence is TGTGCCAGCTCACCCCGGTGGGATCAGCCCCAGCATTTT.